These 5 T cell receptor beta chains came from one sample sequenced in a study of shared clonotypes between healthy human individuals. Sequenced by immunoSEQ multiplex PCR; TCRdb stores in-frame clones only, minus some. The sample has fewer than 1.4 million clones; approximately 80% are singletons. The source material was memory CD4+ T cells from PBMCs. Subset of the sample: CD45RA-negative fraction. Receptors originate from a man aged 18 to 29 in good health. Some clones in this sample may be carry-over from other donors' samples.

This clone was recorded once. The rearrangement uses TRBV29-1 and TRBJ1-2; D is unresolved. Deletions cut 4 bases from V and 2 bases from J, with 11 bases between. Germline V gene lookup returns CDR1 SQVTM and CDR2 ANQGSEA. There are 13 residues in the CDR3. Here the CDR3 DNA reads TGCAGCGTTGTAGGCCGAGGGAACTATGGCTACACCTTC. Encoded protein: CSVVGRGNYGYTF.

V gene TRBV29-1 combines with J gene TRBJ2-1; TRBD2 aligns across 7 bases. The germline CDR1 and CDR2 sequences are SQVTM and ANQGSEA. The V gene end was trimmed by 6 bases and the J gene end by 7 bases; junction bases not matched to a gene: 6. The CDR3 totals 12 residues. In nucleotides, the CDR3 is TGCAGCGTGCAGCGGGAATGGAATGAGCAGTTCTTC. This gives the protein CSVQREWNEQFF.

V is TRBV6-5 and J is TRBJ2-5; TRBD2 agrees at 7 bases. V lost 4 bases and J lost 3; bases outside the gene matches: 5. The V gene's germline CDR1 is MNHEY and CDR2 SVGAGI. The CDR3 is 14 residues long. CDR3 residues: CASSSLGGKETQYF. CDR3 DNA sequence: TGTGCCAGCAGTTCCCTGGGAGGGAAAGAGACCCAGTACTTC.

The chain employs TRBV28 and TRBJ2-3; perhaps TRBD1 as D (5 bases). Between the trimmed V and J ends, which lost 1 base and 5 bases, there was a span of 28 bases. The length of the CDR3 is 20 residues. The germline CDR1 and CDR2 sequences are MDHEN and SYDVKM. The DNA of the CDR3 is TGTGCCAGCAGTTTATCATTAAGGGGCCGCGGCATATCTGGGGTAGATACGCAGTATTTT. This encodes CASSLSLRGRGISGVDTQYF.

Comments on this clone: A read error may explain this, as a much larger clone is one base away. The chain combines TRBV5-5 with TRBJ1-1, with D unresolved. Germline assignment: CDR1 SGHKS and CDR2 YYEKEE (reference sequence). Trimming shortened V by 0 bases and J by 3 bases, and 6 bases separated the two germline ends. The CDR3 covers 13 residues. The CDR3 DNA sequence: TGTGCCAGCAGCTTGGAGAGGGACACTGAAGCTTTCTTT. Translating gives CASSLERDTEAFF.